The 18 T cell receptor beta chains given below trace back to one sample, sequenced in a study of blood T cell repertoires in COVID-19. Clones were read by immunoSEQ multiplex PCR, and TCRdb kept only the in-frame ones, dropping some. In the table there are about 140,000 clones, over 80% of which are singletons. The sequenced sample consisted of PBMCs or T cells enriched from blood (not recorded which). The receptors stem from a man between 70 and 80 years old who had been exposed to COVID-19.

The chain uses TRBV7-9 and TRBJ2-1; no clear D. Trimming shortened V by 5 bases and J by 0 bases, and 14 bases separated the two germline ends. The CDR3 contains 16 residues. Germline assignment: CDR1 SEHNR and CDR2 FQNEAQ (reference sequence). CDR3 amino acids: CASSPLGGNSYNEQFF. In DNA form, the CDR3 reads TGTGCCAGCAGCCCCCTTGGCGGCAACTCCTACAATGAGCAGTTCTTC.

This chain joins TRBV19 and TRBJ1-5; no clear D gene. Germline V gives CDR1 LNHDA, CDR2 SQIVND (reference sequence). This CDR3 has 15 amino acids. Deletions cut 8 bases from V and 3 bases from J, with 17 bases between. CDR3 sequence: CASRGLARPNQPQHF. CDR3 nucleotides: TGTGCCAGTCGTGGGCTTGCCAGGCCCAATCAGCCCCAGCATTTT.

In its sample, this clone is medium-sized (0.01 to 0.1%). The genes are TRBV3-1 (or the pseudogene TRBV3-2) and TRBJ1-2; D is uncertain. Germline-derived CDR1 and CDR2 are LGHDT and YNNKEL (reference sequence). Trimming pared 2 bases from V and 2 bases from J, leaving 9 bases between. This CDR3 region has 14 residues. CDR3 nucleotide sequence: TGTGCCAGCAGCCAATTCAGAGGGAACTATGGCTACACCTTC. It translates to CASSQFRGNYGYTF.

The J gene is TRBJ2-7, the V gene TRBV18; 7 nucleotides match TRBD1. The germline CDR1 and CDR2 sequences are KGHSH and LQKENI. After removal of 0 bases from V and 2 bases from J, the junction contained 4 bases not matched to a gene. The CDR3 consists of 15 residues. The CDR3 nucleotides read TGTGCCAGCTCACCACCGTCTCAGGGGGCCTACGAGCAGTACTTC. Translation gives CASSPPSQGAYEQYF.

The chain couples TRBV7-9 to TRBJ1-2, with no clear D. V dropped 1 base and J dropped 5 bases, with 11 bases sitting between them. From germline, CDR1 is SEHNR and CDR2 FQNEAQ (reference sequence). The CDR3 runs to 14 residues. CDR3 amino acids: CASSLVDTFYGYTF. The CDR3 coding sequence is TGTGCCAGCAGCTTAGTCGACACGTTTTATGGCTACACCTTC. The whole variable domain, filled in from reference TRBV7-9 and TRBJ1-2, reads DTGVSQNPRHKITKRGQNVTFRCDPISEHNRLYWYRQTLGQGPEFLTYFQNEAQLEKSRLLSDRFSAERPKGSFSTLEIQRTEQGDSAMYLCASSLVDTFYGYTFGSGTRLTVV.

The chain employs TRBV6-5 and TRBJ2-7; 7 bases map to TRBD2. The germline V gene encodes CDR1 MNHEY and CDR2 SVGAGI. This CDR3 has 12 residues. Here the CDR3 DNA reads TGTGGGACGCGCGGGAGAAACTACGAGCAGTACTTC. Protein: CGTRGRNYEQYF.

J is TRBJ2-7 and V is TRBV27; maybe TRBD1 (5 bases). The V gene's germline CDR1 is MNHEY and CDR2 SMNVEV (reference sequence). The V and J ends lost 11 bases and 0 bases respectively, with 14 bases between them. CDR3 size: 13 residues. The CDR3 is CAAGAGSSYEQYF. The CDR3 nucleotides read TGTGCCGCAGGAGCAGGGTCCTCCTACGAGCAGTACTTC.

The gene calls are TRBV3-1 (or the pseudogene TRBV3-2) and TRBJ1-1, with D unresolved. Germline CDR1 LGHDT, CDR2 YNNKEL (reference sequence). V lost 1 base to trimming and J lost 1 base, with 7 bases between them. This CDR3 region has 14 residues. CDR3 loop: CASSQVTENTEAFF. The CDR3 DNA is TGTGCCAGCAGCCAAGTAACAGAGAACACTGAAGCTTTCTTT.

The rearrangement links TRBV23-1 to TRBJ1-5, with D possibly being TRBD1 (6 bases). TRBV23-1 qualifies as an ORF whose function is uncertain. V was trimmed by 4 bases and J by 8 bases, leaving 12 bases between them. The CDR3 loop spans 13 amino acids. The CDR3 spells CASSLKGVEPQHF. The CDR3 coding sequence is TGCGCCAGCAGTCTAAAGGGGGTTGAGCCCCAGCATTTT.

This sequence joins TRBV21-1 and TRBJ2-7; no DNA check was done on the table's D call, TRBD2. TRBV21-1 is a listed pseudogene. The CDR3 sequence is 12 residues long. CDR3 protein: CASSKDVDEQYF. Here the CDR3 DNA reads TGTGCCAGCAGCAAAGATGTCGACGAGCAGTACTTC.

The CDR3: CASSKGQGRNEQFF. The CDR3 DNA sequence: TGTGCCAGCAGCAAGGGACAGGGCAGGAATGAGCAGTTCTTC. The gene calls are TRBV7-2 and TRBJ2-1; TRBD1 aligns across 9 bases. CDR1 and CDR2 from the germline V gene are SGHTA and FQGNSA. J was trimmed by 7 bases and V by 5 bases; bases with no gene match: 6. The CDR3 loop spans 14 amino acids. The full variable domain, completed using reference TRBV7-2 and TRBJ2-1, is GAGVSQSPSNKVTEKGKDVELRCDPISGHTALYWYRQSLGQGLEFLIYFQGNSAPDKSGLPSDRFSAERTGGSVSTLTIQRTQQEDSAVYLCASSKGQGRNEQFFGPGTRLTVL.

The chain couples TRBV6-1 to TRBJ1-1; the D gene is possibly TRBD1 (6 bases). V lost 3 bases and J 4 bases, leaving 12 bases between the germline ends. The CDR3 runs 14 residues. Per germline, CDR1 MNHNS and CDR2 SASEGT. In DNA form, the CDR3 reads TGTGCCAGCAGTGATACAGGGTGGAGCACTGAAGCTTTCTTT. This translates into CASSDTGWSTEAFF.

This CDR3 is CASRPGQPAGNTIYF. Written as DNA, the CDR3 is TGTGCCAGCAGGCCGGGACAGCCTGCGGGAAACACCATATATTTT. The J gene is TRBJ1-3, the V gene TRBV2; 7 positions agree with TRBD1. From germline, CDR1 is SNHLY and CDR2 FYNNEI. CDR3 size: 15 residues. V shed 6 bases, J shed 4 bases, and the junction held 9 bases outside the gene matches.

The gene calls are TRBV7-6 and TRBJ2-3; 14 bases map to TRBD2. Per germline, CDR1 SGHVS and CDR2 FNYEAQ. The CDR3 contains 19 residues. With V trimmed by 5 bases and J by 0 bases, 10 bases remained unmatched. The CDR3, as DNA: TGTGCCAGCAGCCCTGGACTAGCGGGAGGCGCTTCTAGCACAGATACGCAGTATTTT. Protein: CASSPGLAGGASSTDTQYF.

V is TRBV19 and J is TRBJ2-1; possible D gene TRBD1, 6 bases. The germline V gene encodes CDR1 LNHDA and CDR2 SQIVND (reference sequence). V lost 3 bases and J lost 7, with 13 bases in between. The CDR3 sequence is 14 residues long. The CDR3 DNA is TGTGCCAGTAGTATCCGACAGGCCTGGAATGAGCAGTTCTTC. Translating it yields CASSIRQAWNEQFF.

V and J are TRBV19 and TRBJ2-7; no clear D gene. Trimming left V 3 bases short and J 3 bases short, with 6 bases between. CDR3 length: 12 residues. Germline V gene sequence: CDR1 LNHDA, CDR2 SQIVND (reference sequence). CDR3 in DNA: TGTGCCAGTAGTATCCCCGGCTACGAGCAGTACTTC. Protein product: CASSIPGYEQYF.

The chain employs TRBV27 and TRBJ2-7; 11 bases match TRBD2. The germline gives CDR1 MNHEY, CDR2 SMNVEV (reference sequence). Trimming removed 6 bases from V and 7 bases from J; junction bases left unmatched: 5. The length of the CDR3 is 13 residues. CDR3 bases: TGTGCCAGCAGGCTAGCGGGGGGTGGTGAGCAGTACTTC. Protein product: CASRLAGGGEQYF.

The J gene is TRBJ2-1, the V gene TRBV3-1 (or the pseudogene TRBV3-2); 14 nucleotides align to TRBD2. Germline V lookup: CDR1 LGHDT, CDR2 YNNKEL (reference sequence). The CDR3 has 16 residues. Trimming cost V 2 bases and J 6 bases; bases outside gene matches: 3. The CDR3 DNA sequence: TGTGCCAGCAGCCAACCTGGGACTAGCGGGAGCAATGAGCAGTTCTTC. Translated, it gives CASSQPGTSGSNEQFF.